The rows below give T cell receptor beta chains drawn from one sample of a study of blood T cell repertoires in COVID-19. Sequencing was performed with immunoSEQ multiplex PCR; in TCRdb, only in-frame clones are kept and a portion is missing. The sample includes 150,000 or so clones, over 60% of them seen just once. The source material was PBMCs or T cells enriched from blood (not recorded which). The receptors shown here come from a woman aged 50 to 60 who had recovered from COVID-19. The CDR3 runs from the conserved cysteine through the conserved F or W. A D gene is named only where the DNA matches it firmly. Size tells how often a clone was seen (once, few, many) or the class of an expanded clone, and some rows leave it out.

>TRBJ2-1|TRBV10-1|NA|NA
TGCGCCAGCAGTGACCGAACCCCAGCGGATGAGCAGTTCTTC
CASSDRTPADEQFF
>TRBJ1-5|TRBV2|NA|NA
TGTGCCAGCAGTGAAATGGCTCGCAATCAGCCCCAGCATTTT
CASSEMARNQPQHF
>TRBJ1-1|TRBV19|NA|NA
TGTGCCAGTAGTATAGTTGGCCAGGGAAAAGCTTTCTTT
CASSIVGQGKAFF
>TRBJ1-2|TRBV6-5|NA|NA
TGTGCCAGCAGCTCCAACTATGGCTACACCTTC
CASSSNYGYTF
>TRBJ1-5|TRBV4-2|NA|TRBD1
TGTGCCAGCAGCCAATTCTCGACAGGGGGCCCCAATCAGCCCCAGCATTTT
CASSQFSTGGPNQPQHF
>TRBJ1-1|TRBV27|NA|NA
TGTGCCAGCAGTTTATATTACAGGGATGGAAACACTGAAGCTTTCTTT
CASSLYYRDGNTEAFF
>TRBJ1-1|TRBV7-9|NA|NA
TGTGCCAGCAGCTTGTACTCCACTGAAGCTTTCTTT
CASSLYSTEAFF
>TRBJ2-1|TRBV5-1|few|NA
TGCGCCAGCAGCCCAATGACTGGGAGCTCCTACAATGAGCAGTTCTTC
CASSPMTGSSYNEQFF
>TRBJ1-5|TRBV4-1|NA|TRBD1
TGCGCCAGCAGCCAAGAGGACAGGTCCAATCAGCCCCAGCATTTT
CASSQEDRSNQPQHF
>TRBJ2-4|TRBV28|NA|NA
TGTGCCAGCAGTTTAGCGGGAGCCAAAAACATTCAGTACTTC
CASSLAGAKNIQYF
>TRBJ2-1|TRBV9|NA|NA
TGTGCCAGCAGCCTTAGGACAGCCGCTGGCGAGCAGTTCTTC
CASSLRTAAGEQFF
>TRBJ2-5|TRBV11-3|NA|TRBD2
TGTGCCAGCAGCCTAGGGACTAGCGGGGGGGCCCTGGAGACCCAGTACTTC
CASSLGTSGGALETQYF
>TRBJ2-7|TRBV30|NA|NA
TGTGCCTGGAGTGAAGTCTCCGGGGACTACGAGCAGTACTTC
CAWSEVSGDYEQYF
>TRBJ1-6|TRBV5-4|NA|NA
TGTGCCAGCAGGGTGGAGGTCCAGGCCACAAACCTCCACTTT
CASRVEVQATNLHF
>TRBJ2-1|TRBV11-2|NA|NA
TGTGCCAGCGGTCAACCTACAGGGACCCAGCATGAGCAGTTCTTC
CASGQPTGTQHEQFF
>TRBJ1-1|TRBV19|NA|TRBD1
TGTGCCAGTAGTGCCGGACAGGGGAGGACTGAAGCTTTCTTT
CASSAGQGRTEAFF
>TRBJ1-2|TRBV6-5|NA|NA
TGTGCCAGCAGTTACAGCCCCGAGGGCTATGGCTACACCTTC
CASSYSPEGYGYTF
>TRBJ2-5|TRBV2|NA|TRBD2
TGTGCCAGCGGGCAGCGGGAGGGTGGAAAGACCCAGTACTTC
CASGQREGGKTQYF
>TRBJ2-7|TRBV29-1|NA|TRBD1
TGCAGCCGTCTCGCACAGGGGGCCTACGAGCAGTACTTC
CSRLAQGAYEQYF
>TRBJ2-5|TRBV7-7|once|NA
TGTGCCAGCAGCTCTGATAGCGGAAGGAAAGAGACCCAGTACTTC
CASSSDSGRKETQYF
>TRBJ1-1|TRBV27|NA|NA
TGTGCCAGCAGTATAGGCAGGGAACTCGATGAAGCTTTCTTT
CASSIGRELDEAFF
>TRBJ2-7|TRBV5-8|once|NA
TGTGCCAGCAATCTGGGGGGCTACGAGCAGTACTTC
CASNLGGYEQYF
>TRBJ2-7|TRBV7-8|NA|TRBD2
TGTGCCAGCAGCCGGACTAGCGGTTACGAGCAGTACTTC
CASSRTSGYEQYF
>TRBJ2-3|TRBV28|NA|TRBD2
TGTGCCAGCAGTTCGTTAGCGGGGGACACAGATACGCAGTATTTT
CASSSLAGDTDTQYF
>TRBJ2-7|TRBV10-2|NA|NA
TGCGCCAGCAGTGTAGGACAGAGCTCCTACGAGCAGTACTTC
CASSVGQSSYEQYF